The rows below give T cell receptor beta chains drawn from one sample of a study of regulatory T cells in long-lasting Graves disease. TCRdb re-derived calls from the multiplex PCR reads in MiXCR, one entry per CDR3 protein. This sample has 700,000 or so distinct CDR3 sequences, with about 32% found just once. The source material was peripheral blood mononuclear cells (PBMCs), sampled when the disease was refractory, from a patient treated with antithyroid drugs. These receptor sequences come from a female donor with Graves disease. Both conserved end residues are part of each CDR3. Fields, in order: clone size, J gene, V gene, D gene, CDR3 DNA, CDR3 protein. D genes are given only for firm matches. Size values are once, few and many counts, or a class for expanded clones, and some rows have none.

>few|TRBJ2-7|TRBV20-1|NA
TGCAGTGCTAGTTTCGGAGCCTACGAGCAGTACTTC
CSASFGAYEQYF
>few|TRBJ1-5|TRBV2|NA
TGTGCCAGCAGTTTCATTTCGAGAAATCAGCCCCAGCATTTT
CASSFISRNQPQHF
>NA|TRBJ2-5|TRBV11-2|NA
TGTGCCAGCAGCTTAGATCGGGCCGAGACCCAGTACTTC
CASSLDRAETQYF
>NA|TRBJ1-1|TRBV19|NA
TGTGCCAGTAGTACCTTTATGGGCACTGAAGCTTTCTTT
CASSTFMGTEAFF
>few|TRBJ1-1|TRBV18|TRBD1
TGTGCCAGCTCACCATTAGGACAGGGGAGCACTGAAGCTTTCTTT
CASSPLGQGSTEAFF
>once|TRBJ1-6|TRBV20-1|TRBD1
TGCAGTGCTGGGACAGGGAATACTTCACCCCTCCACTTT
CSAGTGNTSPLHF
>NA|TRBJ1-1|TRBV7-3|TRBD1
TGTGCCAGCAGCGAGACAGGGTCAGCGAACACTGAAGCTTTCTTT
CASSETGSANTEAFF
>NA|TRBJ1-1|TRBV7-9|NA
TGTGCCAGCAGCGAGACATCGAACACTGAAGCTTTCTTT
CASSETSNTEAFF
>many|TRBJ2-7|TRBV28|TRBD2
TGTGCCAGCATCACTAGCGGGGGTTCCTACGAGCAGTACTTC
CASITSGGSYEQYF
>NA|TRBJ1-4|TRBV14|NA
TGTGCCAGCAGGGGAAGGGAAAAACTGTTTTTT
CASRGREKLFF
>few|TRBJ1-1|TRBV9|NA
TGTGCCAGCAGCGTAGATCCTTTGGGAGGGAGGAACACTGAAGCTTTCTTT
CASSVDPLGGRNTEAFF
>NA|TRBJ1-6|TRBV6-2/TRBV6-3|NA
TGTGCCAGCAGTTACTCGAGCACTCCCAATTCACCCCTCCACTTT
CASSYSSTPNSPLHF
>NA|TRBJ2-7|TRBV5-1|TRBD1
TGCGCCAGCAGCTTGGCCAGGGGGCCCCCGTCCTCCTACGAGCAGTACTTC
CASSLARGPPSSYEQYF
>few|TRBJ2-6|TRBV19|NA
TGTGCCAGTAGTAGGCGCGGGGCCAACGTCCTGACTTTC
CASSRRGANVLTF
>NA|TRBJ1-5|TRBV20-1|TRBD1
TGCAGTGCCCGATCCGGGACAGAGGATCAGCCCCAGCATTTT
CSARSGTEDQPQHF
>NA|TRBJ1-3|TRBV6-2/TRBV6-3|TRBD1
TGTGCCAGCAGTTCAACCAGGGGGACTGGAAACACCATATATTTT
CASSSTRGTGNTIYF
>NA|TRBJ2-1|TRBV27|TRBD2
TGTGCCAGCAGTCTGCGAGTAGGGGGACTAGCGGGAAGGAACAATGAGCAGTTCTTC
CASSLRVGGLAGRNNEQFF
>few|TRBJ2-5|TRBV14|NA
TGTGCCAGCAGCCAAGCTCGGTGCTCCTTCCAAGAGACCCAGTACTTC
CASSQARCSFQETQYF
>few|TRBJ2-1|TRBV19|TRBD2
TGTGCCAGTAGTATAGCCCCGGGACTAGCGGGCACAAGCTCCTACAATGAGCAGTTCTTC
CASSIAPGLAGTSSYNEQFF
>NA|TRBJ1-1|TRBV6-2/TRBV6-3|NA
TGTGCCAGCACGCTAGGACGAAACGTGAACACTGAAGCTTTCTTT
CASTLGRNVNTEAFF
>many|TRBJ1-5|TRBV10-3|NA
TGTGCCATCAGTGAGTCAGGGTTCGATCAGCCCCAGCATTTT
CAISESGFDQPQHF
>NA|TRBJ1-5|TRBV12-3/TRBV12-4|NA
TGTGCCAGCAGTTGGGTAGGGTTAGGCCAGCCCCAGCATTTT
CASSWVGLGQPQHF
>NA|TRBJ1-4|TRBV7-9|NA
TGTGCCAGCAGCTTCTCAGGGAGGAAGGAAAAACTGTTTTTT
CASSFSGRKEKLFF
>many|TRBJ1-2|TRBV28|TRBD1
TGTGCCAGCGAAGACAGGGCGGATGGCTACACCTTC
CASEDRADGYTF
>few|TRBJ2-4|TRBV29-1|NA
TGCAGCGTTGTGTCTCCAGGAAACATTCAGTACTTC
CSVVSPGNIQYF
>NA|TRBJ2-3|TRBV7-9|NA
TGTGCCAGCAACTTTGGGGACACGGCTAGCACAGATACGCAGTATTTT
CASNFGDTASTDTQYF
>NA|TRBJ1-1|TRBV20-1|NA
TGCAGTGCTAGCCGGCGGCTATCTGAAGCTTTCTTT
CSASRRLSEAFF
>many|TRBJ2-5|TRBV28|NA
TGTGCCAGCAGTTTGGAGCAGGGCGTCGGAGAGACCCAGTACTTC
CASSLEQGVGETQYF
>NA|TRBJ1-5|TRBV20-1|NA
TGCAGTGCTTCAAGGGGAGGGGCTTCGGCTCAGCCCCAGCATTTT
CSASRGGASAQPQHF